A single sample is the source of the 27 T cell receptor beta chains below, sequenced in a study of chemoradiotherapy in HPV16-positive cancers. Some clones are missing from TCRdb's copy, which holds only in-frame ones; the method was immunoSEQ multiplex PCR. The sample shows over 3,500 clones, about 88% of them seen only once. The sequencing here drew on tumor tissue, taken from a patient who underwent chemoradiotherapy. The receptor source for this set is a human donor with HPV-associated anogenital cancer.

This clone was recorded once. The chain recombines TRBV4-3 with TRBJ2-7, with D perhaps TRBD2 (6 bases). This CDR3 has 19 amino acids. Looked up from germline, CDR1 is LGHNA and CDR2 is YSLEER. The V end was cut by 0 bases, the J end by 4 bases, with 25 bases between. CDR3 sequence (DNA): TGCGCCAGCAGCCAAGAACCATTCGGAGGGGCCTCAGGAGTGTACGAGCAGTACTTC. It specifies CASSQEPFGGASGVYEQYF.

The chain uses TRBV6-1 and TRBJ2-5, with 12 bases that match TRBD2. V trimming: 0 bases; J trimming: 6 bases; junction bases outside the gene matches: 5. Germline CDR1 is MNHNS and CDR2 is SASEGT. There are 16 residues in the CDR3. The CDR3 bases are TGTGCCAGCAGTGAAGCGCTAGCGGGGGGGCTTAAGACCCAGTACTTC. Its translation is CASSEALAGGLKTQYF.

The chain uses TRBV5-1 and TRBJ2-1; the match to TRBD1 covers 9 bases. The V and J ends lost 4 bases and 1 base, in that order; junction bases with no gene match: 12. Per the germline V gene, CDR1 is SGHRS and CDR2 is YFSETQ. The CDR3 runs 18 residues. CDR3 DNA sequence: TGCGCCAGCAGCCTCGGACTCCGGGACAGGGTGTCCTACAATGAGCAGTTCTTC. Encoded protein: CASSLGLRDRVSYNEQFF.

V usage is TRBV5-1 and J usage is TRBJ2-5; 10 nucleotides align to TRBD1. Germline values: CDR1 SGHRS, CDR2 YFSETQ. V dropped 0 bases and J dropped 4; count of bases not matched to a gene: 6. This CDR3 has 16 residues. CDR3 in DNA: TGCGCCAGCAGCTTGGTGGGACAGGGGAAAATAGAGACCCAGTACTTC. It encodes CASSLVGQGKIETQYF. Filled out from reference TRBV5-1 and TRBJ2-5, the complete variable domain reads KAGVTQTPRYLIKTRGQQVTLSCSPISGHRSVSWYQQTPGQGLQFLFEYFSETQRNKGNFPGRFSGRQFSNSRSEMNVSTLELGDSALYLCASSLVGQGKIETQYFGPGTRLLVL.

CDR3 bases: TGTGCCAGCAGCTTAGCGGCTAACTATGGCTACACCTTC. Translating gives CASSLAANYGYTF. The rearrangement uses TRBV7-2 and TRBJ1-2, with D unresolved. Germline V lookup: CDR1 SGHTA, CDR2 FQGNSA. The V end was cut by 0 bases, the J end by 0 bases, with 2 bases between. The CDR3 runs to 13 residues.

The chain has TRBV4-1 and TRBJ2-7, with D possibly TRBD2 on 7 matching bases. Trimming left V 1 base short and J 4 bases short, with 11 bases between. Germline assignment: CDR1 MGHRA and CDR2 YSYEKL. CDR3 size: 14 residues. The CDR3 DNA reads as TGCGCCAGCAGCCAAGGGGGGCGGGGGTACGAGCAGTACTTC. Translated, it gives CASSQGGRGYEQYF.

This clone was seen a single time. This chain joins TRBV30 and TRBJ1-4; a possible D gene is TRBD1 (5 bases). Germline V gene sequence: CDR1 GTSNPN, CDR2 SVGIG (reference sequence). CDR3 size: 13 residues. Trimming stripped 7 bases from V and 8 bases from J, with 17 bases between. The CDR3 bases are TGTGCCTCCCAACTCCAGGGAGTCGAAAAACTGTTTTTT. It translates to CASQLQGVEKLFF.

The CDR3 DNA sequence: TGTGCCAGTAGTAAACTAGCGGGGGCTAATGAGCAGTTCTTC. Translation gives CASSKLAGANEQFF. This chain joins TRBV19 and TRBJ2-1; 11 nucleotides line up with TRBD2. The CDR3 has 14 residues. Looked up from germline, CDR1 is LNHDA and CDR2 is SQIVND (reference sequence). J gave up 7 bases and V 4 bases, and 3 bases lay outside the gene matches.

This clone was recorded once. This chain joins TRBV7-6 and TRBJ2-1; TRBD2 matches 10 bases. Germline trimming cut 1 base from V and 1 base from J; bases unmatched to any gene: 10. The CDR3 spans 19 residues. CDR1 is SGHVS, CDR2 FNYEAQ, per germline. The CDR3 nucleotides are TGTGCCAGCAGCTTAGGGGCTAGCGGGGGCCTAAGTTCCTACAATGAGCAGTTCTTC. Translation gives CASSLGASGGLSSYNEQFF.

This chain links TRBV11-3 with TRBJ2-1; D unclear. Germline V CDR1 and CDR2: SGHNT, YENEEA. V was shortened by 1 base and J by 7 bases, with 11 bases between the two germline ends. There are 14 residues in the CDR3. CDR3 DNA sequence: TGTGCCAGCAGCTTAGTGGGCCCCTTGAATGAGCAGTTCTTC. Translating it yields CASSLVGPLNEQFF.

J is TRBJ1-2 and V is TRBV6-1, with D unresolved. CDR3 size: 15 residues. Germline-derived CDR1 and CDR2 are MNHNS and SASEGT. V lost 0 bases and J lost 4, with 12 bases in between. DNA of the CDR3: TGTGCCAGCAGTGAAGCGCTAAGTTACCGCTATGGCTACACCTTC. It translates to CASSEALSYRYGYTF.

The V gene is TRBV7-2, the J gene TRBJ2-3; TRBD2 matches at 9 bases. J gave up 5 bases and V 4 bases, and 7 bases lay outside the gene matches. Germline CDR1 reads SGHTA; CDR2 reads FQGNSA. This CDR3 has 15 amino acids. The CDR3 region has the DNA TGTGCCAGCAGCTCTTTAGCGGGGGCCCTAGATACGCAGTATTTT. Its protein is CASSSLAGALDTQYF. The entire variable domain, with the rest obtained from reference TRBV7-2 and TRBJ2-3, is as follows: GAGVSQSPSNKVTEKGKDVELRCDPISGHTALYWYRQSLGQGLEFLIYFQGNSAPDKSGLPSDRFSAERTGGSVSTLTIQRTQQEDSAVYLCASSSLAGALDTQYFGPGTRLTVL.

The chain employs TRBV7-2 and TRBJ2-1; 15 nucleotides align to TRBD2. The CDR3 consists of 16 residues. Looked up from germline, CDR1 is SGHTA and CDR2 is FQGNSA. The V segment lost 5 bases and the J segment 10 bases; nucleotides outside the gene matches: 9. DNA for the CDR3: TGTGCCAGCAGCGACGGACTAGCGGGAGGGTATGGGGAGCAGTTCTTC. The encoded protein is CASSDGLAGGYGEQFF.

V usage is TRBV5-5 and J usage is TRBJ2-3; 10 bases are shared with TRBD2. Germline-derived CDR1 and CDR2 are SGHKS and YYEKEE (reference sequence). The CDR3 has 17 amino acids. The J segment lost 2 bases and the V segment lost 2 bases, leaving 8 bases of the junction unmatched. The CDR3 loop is CASSLRFSGRFTDTQYF. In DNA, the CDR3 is TGTGCCAGCAGCTTACGCTTTAGCGGGAGGTTCACAGATACGCAGTATTTT.

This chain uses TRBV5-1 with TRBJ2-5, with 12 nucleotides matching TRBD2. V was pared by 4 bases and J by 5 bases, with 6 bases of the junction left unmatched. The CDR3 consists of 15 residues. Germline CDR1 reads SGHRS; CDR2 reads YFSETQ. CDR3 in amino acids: CASSELAGGGETQYF. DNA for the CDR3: TGCGCCAGCAGCGAACTAGCGGGAGGTGGTGAGACCCAGTACTTC. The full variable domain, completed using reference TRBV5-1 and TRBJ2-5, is KAGVTQTPRYLIKTRGQQVTLSCSPISGHRSVSWYQQTPGQGLQFLFEYFSETQRNKGNFPGRFSGRQFSNSRSEMNVSTLELGDSALYLCASSELAGGGETQYFGPGTRLLVL.

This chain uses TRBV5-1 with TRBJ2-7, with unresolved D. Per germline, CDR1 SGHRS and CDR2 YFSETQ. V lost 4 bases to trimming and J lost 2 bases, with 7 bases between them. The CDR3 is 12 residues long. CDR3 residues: CASSLTPYEQYF. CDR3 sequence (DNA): TGCGCCAGCAGCCTGACTCCCTACGAGCAGTACTTC. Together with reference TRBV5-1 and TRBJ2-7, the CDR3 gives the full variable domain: KAGVTQTPRYLIKTRGQQVTLSCSPISGHRSVSWYQQTPGQGLQFLFEYFSETQRNKGNFPGRFSGRQFSNSRSEMNVSTLELGDSALYLCASSLTPYEQYFGPGTRLTVT.

Here the CDR3 reads CASSQTSGGHNEQFF. CDR3 DNA: TGCGCCAGCAGCCAGACTAGCGGGGGCCACAATGAGCAGTTCTTC. This chain joins TRBV4-3 and TRBJ2-1, with 12 bases fitting TRBD2. The trim removed 3 bases at V and 5 bases at J, leaving 2 bases unmatched. There are 15 residues in the CDR3. Germline-derived CDR1 and CDR2 are LGHNA and YSLEER.

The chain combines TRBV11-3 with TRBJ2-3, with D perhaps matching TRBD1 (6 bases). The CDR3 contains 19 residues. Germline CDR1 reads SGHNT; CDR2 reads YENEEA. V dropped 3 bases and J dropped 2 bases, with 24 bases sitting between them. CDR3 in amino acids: CASSFRDTLSVVVTDTQYF. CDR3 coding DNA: TGTGCCAGCAGCTTCCGGGACACCTTATCAGTGGTTGTCACAGATACGCAGTATTTT.

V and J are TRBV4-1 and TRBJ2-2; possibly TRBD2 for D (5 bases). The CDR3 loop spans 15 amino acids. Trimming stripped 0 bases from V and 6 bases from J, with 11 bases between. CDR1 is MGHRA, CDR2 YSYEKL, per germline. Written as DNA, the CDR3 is TGCGCCAGCAGCCAAGAGGTCGGGGTTCCCGGGGAGCTGTTTTTT. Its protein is CASSQEVGVPGELFF.

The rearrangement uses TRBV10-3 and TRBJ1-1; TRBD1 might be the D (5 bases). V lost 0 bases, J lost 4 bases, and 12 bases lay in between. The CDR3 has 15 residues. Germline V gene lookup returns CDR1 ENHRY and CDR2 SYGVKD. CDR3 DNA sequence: TGTGCCATCAGTGAGTCGGGGGAGTTTGCCACTGAAGCTTTCTTT. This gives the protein CAISESGEFATEAFF.

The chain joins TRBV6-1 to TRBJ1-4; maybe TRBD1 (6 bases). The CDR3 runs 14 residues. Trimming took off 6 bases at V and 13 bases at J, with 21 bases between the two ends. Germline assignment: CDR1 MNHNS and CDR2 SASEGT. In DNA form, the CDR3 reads TGTGCCAGCAGCCGCGAACGCGGACAGTATGGACTGTTTTTT. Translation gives CASSRERGQYGLFF.

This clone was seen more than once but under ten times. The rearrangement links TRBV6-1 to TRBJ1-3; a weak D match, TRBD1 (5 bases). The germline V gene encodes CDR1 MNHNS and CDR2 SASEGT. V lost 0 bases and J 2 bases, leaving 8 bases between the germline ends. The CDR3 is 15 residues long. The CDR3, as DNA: TGTGCCAGCAGTGAAGCCAGGGTAGCTGGAAACACCATATATTTT. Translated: CASSEARVAGNTIYF.

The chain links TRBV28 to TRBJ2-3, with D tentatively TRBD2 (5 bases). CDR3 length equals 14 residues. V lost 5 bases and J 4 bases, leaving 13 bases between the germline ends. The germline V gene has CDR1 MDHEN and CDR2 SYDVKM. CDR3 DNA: TGTGCCAGCAGTCCGTGGAAGGAGGCAGATACGCAGTATTTT. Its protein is CASSPWKEADTQYF.

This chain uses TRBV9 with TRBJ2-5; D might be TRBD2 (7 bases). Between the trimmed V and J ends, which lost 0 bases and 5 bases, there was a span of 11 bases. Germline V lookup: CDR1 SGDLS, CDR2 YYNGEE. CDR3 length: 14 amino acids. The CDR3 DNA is TGTGCCAGCAGCGTAGGCGGGGGCATGGAGACCCAGTACTTC. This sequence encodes CASSVGGGMETQYF.

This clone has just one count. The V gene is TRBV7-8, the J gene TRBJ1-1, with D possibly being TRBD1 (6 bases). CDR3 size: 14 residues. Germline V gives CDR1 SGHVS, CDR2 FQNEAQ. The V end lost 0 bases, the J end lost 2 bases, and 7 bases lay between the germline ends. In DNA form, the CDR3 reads TGTGCCAGCAGCTTAGCAGGGGGAAACACTGAAGCTTTCTTT. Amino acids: CASSLAGGNTEAFF.

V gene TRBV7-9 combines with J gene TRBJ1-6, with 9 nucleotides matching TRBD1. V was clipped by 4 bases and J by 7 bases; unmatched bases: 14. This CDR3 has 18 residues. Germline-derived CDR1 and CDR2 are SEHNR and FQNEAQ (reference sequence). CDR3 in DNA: TGTGCCAGCAGCTCCCCATCCAGACAGGGGGTGACGAATTCACCCCTCCACTTT. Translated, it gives CASSSPSRQGVTNSPLHF.

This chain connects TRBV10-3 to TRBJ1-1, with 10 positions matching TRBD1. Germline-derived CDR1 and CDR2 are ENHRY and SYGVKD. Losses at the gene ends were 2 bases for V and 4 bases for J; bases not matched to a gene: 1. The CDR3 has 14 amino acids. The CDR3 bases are TGTGCCATCAGTGAGAGGACAGGGGGCACTGAAGCTTTCTTT. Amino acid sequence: CAISERTGGTEAFF.